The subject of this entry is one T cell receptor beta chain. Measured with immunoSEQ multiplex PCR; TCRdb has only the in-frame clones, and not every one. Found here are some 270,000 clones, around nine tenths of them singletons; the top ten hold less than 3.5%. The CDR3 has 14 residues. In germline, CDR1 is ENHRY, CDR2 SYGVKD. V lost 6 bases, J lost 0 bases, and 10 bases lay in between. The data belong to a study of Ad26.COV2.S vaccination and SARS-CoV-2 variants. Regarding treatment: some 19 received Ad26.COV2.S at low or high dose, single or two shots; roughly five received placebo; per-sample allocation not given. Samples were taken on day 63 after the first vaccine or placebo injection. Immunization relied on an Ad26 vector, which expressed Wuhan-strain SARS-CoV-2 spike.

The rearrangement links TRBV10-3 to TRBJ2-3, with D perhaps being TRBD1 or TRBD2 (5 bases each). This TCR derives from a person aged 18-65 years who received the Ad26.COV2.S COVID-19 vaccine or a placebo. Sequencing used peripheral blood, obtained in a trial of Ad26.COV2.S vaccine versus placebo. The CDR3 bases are TGTGCCATCAGGGGGGACCCCAGCACAGATACGCAGTATTTT. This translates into CAIRGDPSTDTQYF.